Below, 27 T cell receptor beta chains from the same sample are listed, as sequenced in a study of T cell responses to AZD1222 COVID-19 vaccine. Sequenced by immunoSEQ multiplex PCR; TCRdb stores in-frame clones only, minus some. The data contain about 150,000 clones, less than 95% of them singletons. This sample comprised peripheral blood, obtained on day 0 of AZD1222 vaccination. These receptors came from an adult in good health.

The gene calls are TRBV6-5 and TRBJ1-1, with D perhaps TRBD1 (5 bases). The CDR3 extends over 12 amino acids. Germline V gene data show CDR1 as MNHEY and CDR2 as SVGAGI. Trimming left V 10 bases short and J 5 bases short, with 14 bases between. The CDR3 sequence: CATLHGGTEAFF. Written as DNA, the CDR3 is TGTGCCACCCTACACGGGGGGACTGAAGCTTTCTTT.

The CDR3 DNA is TGCGCCAGCAGCTACGCCGGGGGGGTTCGTTCTGGCTACACCTTC. As protein: CASSYAGGVRSGYTF. This sequence joins TRBV5-1 and TRBJ1-2, with D maybe TRBD1 (5 bases). CDR1 is SGHRS, CDR2 YFSETQ, per germline. The CDR3 loop spans 15 amino acids. With 3 bases removed from V and 7 bases from J, the gap between germline ends came to 19 bases. Full variable domain (remainder filled in from reference TRBV5-1 and TRBJ1-2): KAGVTQTPRYLIKTRGQQVTLSCSPISGHRSVSWYQQTPGQGLQFLFEYFSETQRNKGNFPGRFSGRQFSNSRSEMNVSTLELGDSALYLCASSYAGGVRSGYTFGSGTRLTVV.

The chain carries TRBV29-1 and TRBJ1-4; D is perhaps TRBD1 (6 bases). Germline CDR1 and CDR2: SQVTM and ANQGSEA. The CDR3 runs 12 residues. V was shortened by 7 bases and J by 5 bases, with 11 bases between the two germline ends. CDR3 nucleotides: TGCAGCGACCCGGACAGAAATGAAAAACTGTTTTTT. This encodes CSDPDRNEKLFF.

This sequence joins TRBV5-8 and TRBJ1-1; D is unresolved. V lost 2 bases and J 0 bases, leaving 8 bases between the germline ends. There are 14 residues in the CDR3. The germline CDR1 and CDR2 sequences are SGHTS and YDEGEE. The CDR3 DNA follows: TGTGCCAGCAGCTTATTCCAAATGAACACTGAAGCTTTCTTT. This codes for CASSLFQMNTEAFF.

The chain recombines TRBV7-8 with TRBJ1-2; unclear D gene. The CDR3 has 14 residues. Trimming removed 1 base at V and 2 bases at J, with 8 bases between. Germline V gene data show CDR1 as SGHVS and CDR2 as FQNEAQ. Written as DNA, the CDR3 is TGTGCCAGCAGCTTAGGGGGAGTAAACTATGGCTACACCTTC. Translated, it gives CASSLGGVNYGYTF. Drawing the rest from reference TRBV7-8 and TRBJ1-2, the complete variable domain is GAGVSQSPRYKVAKRGQDVALRCDPISGHVSLFWYQQALGQGPEFLTYFQNEAQLDKSGLPSDRFFAERPEGSVSTLKIQRTQQEDSAVYLCASSLGGVNYGYTFGSGTRLTVV.

This sequence joins TRBV5-1 and TRBJ1-1; possible D gene TRBD1, 5 bases. CDR1 is SGHRS, CDR2 YFSETQ, per germline. Trimming left V 0 bases short and J 9 bases short, with 9 bases between. The CDR3 extends over 12 amino acids. CDR3 DNA sequence: TGCGCCAGCAGCTTGGATAGGGGAAAAGCTTTCTTT. It is translated as CASSLDRGKAFF.

DNA for the CDR3: TGTGCCAGCAGCTTAGTGGTGGGACAGGGGCCTGGAAACACCATATATTTT. Encoded protein: CASSLVVGQGPGNTIYF. The chain links TRBV7-6 to TRBJ1-3, with 10 bases matching TRBD1. The CDR3 extends over 17 amino acids. Trimming took 1 base from V and 2 from J; bases not matched to a gene: 5. Germline CDR1 SGHVS, CDR2 FNYEAQ.

The gene calls are TRBV7-9 and TRBJ1-5; D not resolved. CDR3 length equals 14 residues. V was shortened by 3 bases and J by 5 bases, with 11 bases between the two germline ends. Germline lookup yields CDR1 SEHNR and CDR2 FQNEAQ (reference sequence). CDR3: CASSFAYPHQPQHF. The CDR3, as DNA: TGTGCCAGCAGCTTCGCTTATCCACATCAGCCCCAGCATTTT.

The chain carries TRBV7-2 and TRBJ1-4, with D possibly being TRBD1 (6 bases). Germline V gene data show CDR1 as SGHTA and CDR2 as FQGNSA. Trimming took 6 bases from V and 1 from J, leaving 9 bases between them. The CDR3 is made up of 14 amino acids. In nucleotides, the CDR3 is TGTGCCAGCAGAGAGACAGGAACTAATGAAAAACTGTTTTTT. It translates to CASRETGTNEKLFF.

This chain uses TRBV5-1 with TRBJ1-2, with D hard to call. The germline gives CDR1 SGHRS, CDR2 YFSETQ. With 0 bases removed from V and 1 base from J, the gap between germline ends came to 7 bases. The CDR3 spans 14 residues. The CDR3 DNA reads TGCGCCAGCAGCTTGGACGGGCGTAACTATGGCTACACCTTC. Its protein is CASSLDGRNYGYTF.

The chain is built from TRBV15 and TRBJ1-1, with D uncertain. CDR3 length equals 15 residues. Germline-derived CDR1 and CDR2 are LNHNV and YYDKDF (reference sequence). The germline V and J ends were trimmed by 0 bases and 3 bases, with 11 bases remaining between them. The CDR3 sequence is CATSREGSLDTEAFF. The DNA for the CDR3 is TGTGCCACCAGCAGAGAAGGCAGTTTGGACACTGAAGCTTTCTTT. The full variable domain, completed using reference TRBV15 and TRBJ1-1, is DAMVIQNPRYQVTQFGKPVTLSCSQTLNHNVMYWYQQKSSQAPKLLFHYYDKDFNNEADTPDNFQSRRPNTSFCFLDIRSPGLGDTAMYLCATSREGSLDTEAFFGQGTRLTVV.

The V gene is TRBV27, the J gene TRBJ2-7; 8 positions match TRBD1. The V gene's germline CDR1 is MNHEY and CDR2 SMNVEV (reference sequence). Unmatched junction bases numbered 5, after V lost 5 bases and J lost 2 bases. CDR3 length: 14 amino acids. CDR3 loop: CASSQDRGTYEQYV. CDR3 in DNA: TGTGCCAGCAGTCAAGACAGGGGTACCTACGAGCAGTACGTC.

The chain joins TRBV2 to TRBJ2-1, with D perhaps TRBD2 (6 bases). The CDR3 extends over 13 amino acids. Deletions cut 4 bases from V and 8 bases from J, with 12 bases between. CDR1 and CDR2 from the germline V gene are SNHLY and FYNNEI. CDR3 loop: CASSGWRGDEQFF. CDR3 bases: TGTGCCAGCAGTGGGTGGAGGGGCGATGAGCAGTTCTTC.

The rearrangement links TRBV20-1 to TRBJ2-2; no firm D call. Germline lookup yields CDR1 DFQATT and CDR2 SNEGSKA (reference sequence). V lost 6 bases to trimming and J lost 1 base, with 12 bases between them. The CDR3 totals 14 residues. The CDR3: CSASPQRNTGELFF. The CDR3 DNA follows: TGCAGTGCCAGTCCGCAGCGGAACACCGGGGAGCTGTTTTTT.

V is TRBV4-1 and J is TRBJ2-5; 12 nucleotides line up with TRBD2. The CDR3 is made up of 17 amino acids. Germline values: CDR1 MGHRA, CDR2 YSYEKL. V shed 0 bases, J shed 6 bases, and the junction held 8 bases outside the gene matches. The DNA for the CDR3 is TGCGCCAGCAGCCAAGATCCAGGACTAGCGGGGAGGAAGACCCAGTACTTC. Translating gives CASSQDPGLAGRKTQYF.

This chain joins TRBV12-3 or TRBV12-4 and TRBJ2-7; no clear D gene. The ends were cut back, 3 bases at V and 5 bases at J, with 8 bases in the middle. CDR3 length equals 12 residues. As DNA, the CDR3 is TGTGCCAGCAGTTTGGGCCCTAACGAGCAGTACGTC. This gives the protein CASSLGPNEQYV.

J is TRBJ2-1 and V is TRBV18; D remains ambiguous. The V end lost 2 bases, the J end lost 7 bases, and 12 bases lay between the germline ends. The germline V gene has CDR1 KGHSH and CDR2 LQKENI. The CDR3 has 14 amino acids. The CDR3 coding sequence is TGTGCCAGCTCACCAACGCAAGTCTCGAATGAGCAGTTCTTC. Encoded protein: CASSPTQVSNEQFF.

Details on this clone: Other DNA sequences within the sample encode an identical CDR3. The J gene is TRBJ1-5, the V gene TRBV6-2 or TRBV6-3, with TRBD1 matching 7 bases. Germline-derived CDR1 and CDR2 are MNHEY and SVGEGT. The CDR3 is 14 residues long. V lost 6 bases, J lost 4 bases, and 6 bases stayed unmatched. For the CDR3, the DNA is TGTGCCAGCAGCCCCGGGACAGCTAATCAGCCCCAGCATTTT. This codes for CASSPGTANQPQHF.

The V gene is TRBV6-5, the J gene TRBJ2-5; a weak D match, TRBD2 (6 bases). Germline lookup yields CDR1 MNHEY and CDR2 SVGAGI. Deletions cut 11 bases from V and 3 bases from J, with 19 bases between. The CDR3 is 14 residues long. As DNA, the CDR3 is TGTGCCGGCCGCCGGTGGGGCGGGGAAGAGACCCAGTACTTC. Translated: CAGRRWGGEETQYF.

This clone was found once. The genes are TRBV19 and TRBJ1-2; D is uncertain. CDR1 is LNHDA, CDR2 SQIVND, per germline (reference sequence). This CDR3 is 15 amino acids long. Trimming left V 3 bases short and J 2 bases short, with 13 bases between. The CDR3 loop is CASSIGQTLNYGYTF. For the CDR3, the DNA is TGTGCCAGTAGTATTGGGCAGACACTCAACTATGGCTACACCTTC.

The rearrangement joins TRBV6-5 to TRBJ2-1; 14 bases agree with TRBD2. V lost 6 bases to trimming and J lost 7 bases; unmatched junction nucleotides: 5. The CDR3 contains 15 residues. Per the germline V gene, CDR1 is MNHEY and CDR2 is SVGAGI. The CDR3 DNA reads as TGTGCCAGCAGCCGACTAGCGGGAGGGCCGAATGAGCAGTTCTTC. Protein product: CASSRLAGGPNEQFF.

V is TRBV20-1 and J is TRBJ2-3; D ambiguous. CDR3 length: 11 amino acids. Trimming cost V 6 bases and J 7 bases, with 11 bases left between them. Germline values: CDR1 DFQATT, CDR2 SNEGSKA (reference sequence). CDR3 nucleotide sequence: TGCAGTGCCCTTGGTCTCTATACGCAGTATTTT. It codes for CSALGLYTQYF.

This sequence joins TRBV29-1 and TRBJ2-2; D is unclear. The CDR3 has 12 amino acids. In germline, CDR1 is SQVTM, CDR2 ANQGSEA. V lost 6 bases, J lost 5 bases, and 10 bases lay in between. CDR3 DNA sequence: TGCAGCGTGTACCTGAGGACCGGGGAGCTGTTTTTT. It codes for CSVYLRTGELFF.

The rearrangement joins TRBV9 to TRBJ2-2; D unresolved. CDR1 is SGDLS, CDR2 YYNGEE, per germline. The V and J ends lost 3 bases and 6 bases respectively, with 6 bases between them. The CDR3 consists of 12 residues. The CDR3 DNA sequence: TGTGCCAGCAGCGCCCCTCCCGGGGAGCTGTTTTTT. Translating gives CASSAPPGELFF.

CDR3 sequence reads: CATSDRGGQPQHF. The CDR3 coding sequence is TGTGCCACCTCGGACAGGGGCGGTCAGCCCCAGCATTTT. The chain couples TRBV19 to TRBJ1-5; 9 nucleotides line up with TRBD1. Germline-derived CDR1 and CDR2 are LNHDA and SQIVND (reference sequence). CDR3 size: 13 residues. With 10 bases clipped from V and 6 bases from J, the junction kept 7 bases outside the gene matches.

V and J are TRBV3-1 (or the pseudogene TRBV3-2) and TRBJ1-2, with D tentatively TRBD1 (5 bases). The CDR3 is 14 residues long. Germline values: CDR1 LGHDT, CDR2 YNNKEL (reference sequence). V lost 5 bases and J 4 bases, leaving 14 bases between the germline ends. The CDR3 coding sequence is TGTGCCAGCAGCGTCAGGACTGGGGGCTATGGCTACACCTTC. As protein: CASSVRTGGYGYTF.

The chain has TRBV19 and TRBJ1-2; 8 bases fit TRBD1. The CDR3 has 15 amino acids. Germline values: CDR1 LNHDA, CDR2 SQIVND (reference sequence). V lost 5 bases to trimming and J lost 8 bases; unmatched junction nucleotides: 13. CDR3 bases: TGTGCCAGTAGTGCTGGACAGGGAGGCTTGCTAGGCTACACCTTC. Encoded protein: CASSAGQGGLLGYTF.